This T cell receptor beta chain was identified during a study of a mutant IDH1 vaccine in newly diagnosed glioma. As for the study in general: Earlier care involved radiotherapy, temozolomide, or both, and the majority received both.

Time point here: baseline, week 1 (first vaccination visit). Treatment defined: pre-vaccination baseline after standard-of-care therapy. Worth noting for this clone: Its target is unknown.

Study results and limitations: Of the patients, less than 95% had vaccine-induced immune responses. Pseudoprogression seemed unrelated to changes in top peripheral T cell clonotypes.

This CDR3 has 17 amino acids. The V end lost 8 bases, the J end lost 5 bases, and 27 bases lay between the germline ends. Germline V lookup: CDR1 MNHEY, CDR2 SMNVEV (reference sequence). Libraries were prepared by immunoSEQ multiplex PCR; TCRdb keeps only in-frame clonotypes and omits some of them. The table lists tens of thousands of clones, more than 65% of them singletons. Source: PBMCs, taken from a glioma patient treated with radiotherapy, temozolomide or both. This chain joins TRBV27 and TRBJ2-5, with D tentatively TRBD2 (7 bases). This sequence was found in a man younger than 40 with glioma. CDR3 DNA: TGTGCCAGCTCCCCTGGGAAGAGGGGGGGCCGGGAGGAGACCCAGTACTTC. Residues: CASSPGKRGGREETQYF.